This T cell receptor (beta chain) appears in the sequencing data of a study of T cells in Graves' hyperthyroidism and ophthalmopathy (dated by TCRdb to between 2017 and 2020). About the full investigation: Peripheral blood was collected at initial diagnosis, before any treatment. To identify distinguishing TCR V-J signatures, a discovery cohort of some 99 patients was used, comprising some 43 with Graves' ophthalmopathy and around 60 with stable Graves' hyperthyroidism. Prospective prediction of ophthalmopathy was tested in an independent validation cohort of fewer than 20 hyperthyroidism patients and 15 to 17 patients who later progressed to ophthalmopathy. The roughly 90 discovery patients were divided at random into training and test sets in a 7:3 ratio. In about 6 Graves' hyperthyroidism patients, the study also compared T-cell repertoires from thyroid tissue with T-cell repertoires from blood. After blood sampling, hyperthyroidism patients were treated with methimazole at a starting dose of 30 mg daily, and ophthalmopathy patients were treated with high-dose intravenous methylprednisolone. According to the paper, TCR Vbeta CDR3 sequencing was carried out on approximately 140 peripheral blood samples, which came from 40 to 45 ophthalmopathy, around 74 hyperthyroidism and roughly 17 progressor patients.

Graves' hyperthyroidism was defined as stable when no progression to ophthalmopathy occurred over 18 months of follow-up. The hyperthyroidism patients were between 18 and 65 years old and newly diagnosed, with a disease duration of less than 2 months. Any patient with an uncontrolled infection, another autoimmune disease, pregnancy or lactation was excluded. Diagnoses were based on clinical symptoms, serum thyroxine and TRAb, thyroid ultrasound and orbital computed tomography. PBMCs were separated from approximately 10 ml of fresh peripheral blood using Ficoll-Paque density gradient centrifugation. Trizol reagent was used to extract total RNA, and RNA quality was then checked on an Agilent 2100 Bioanalyzer. Overall study results and their limits: No statistical method was used to fix the sample size in advance, and group allocation was not hidden from the investigators. Blood samples also contained most of the expanded thyroid clonotypes (frequency above 0.001), which suggests that blood repertoires may reflect thyroid immune responses. A 13 V-J signature model separated ophthalmopathy from stable hyperthyroidism, with about 90% sensitivity and 81.08% specificity in cross-validation and 80%/75% in testing. In validation, the model predicted progression to ophthalmopathy with 60% to 71% sensitivity and approximately 72% specificity, a median of 6.5 months before onset.

From cysteine to phenylalanine, the CDR3 is 16 amino acids long. The sequence is cut down to CDR3 DNA, 48 bases in frame from base 1. Sequences SGHVS (CDR1) and FNYEAQ (CDR2) are obtained from the germline V gene. A distance of 15 bases separates the germline ends of V and J, which lose 1 base and 4 bases respectively. The TCR beta CDR3 regions were amplified from the RNA transcripts. A first-round RT-PCR of the TCR CDR3 used the HTBI primer set with the Qiagen OneStep RT-PCR kit. Libraries were constructed in a second round of multiplex PCR, after which size selection and purification were performed. Sequencing of the libraries was done on an Illumina HiSeq2000 using paired-end 100 bp reads. The source study handled its data this way. SOAPnuke was used to process the raw data, throwing out any read that contained adapters or uncalled bases, had a mean Phred below 15, or lacked an exact constant-primer or identifier match. High-quality paired reads were merged using COPE v1.2.5, and each unique nucleotide sequence was defined as a clonotype. Clonotypes were aligned to IMGT TRBV, TRBD and TRBJ reference segments using MiTCR v1.1. Analysis was restricted to V-J combinations with a frequency above 0.0001, which covered about 99% of repertoires. A TCS score was defined as the ratio of F50 (clonal expansion) to E x V (chaos), with BLOSUM62-based TCRdist applied between CDR3 peptides within each V-J. Welch's t-statistics and random forest reduced roughly 540 V-J features to 10 to 15, which were used in a naive Bayes classifier (R e1071). TCRdb passed the public sequencing reads through fastp at Q25 and MiXCR, retaining productive beta sequences. For every CDR3 protein sequence, its rows merge into one entry that carries the most common genes and DNA. TCRdb, not the authors, supplied the V and J calls. This sample comprises roughly 380,000 distinct CDR3 sequences, more than 11% of them detected only once. The ten biggest clones cover approximately 10% of the sample.

This clonotype showed up many times. Its antigen is unknown. Nothing much larger sits one base from this clone, and base qualities are not available. This TCR was sampled from a woman aged 55-70 years with Graves' hyperthyroidism. Sequenced input: blood. The sequence links TRBV7-6 to TRBJ2-3, with TRBD2 tentatively as D gene (5 bases match). The CDR3 sequence is CASSLGTPAGADTQYF. In nucleotides, the sequence is TGTGCCAGCAGCTTAGGTACCCCCGCGGGCGCAGATACGCAGTATTTT.